Listed below are T cell receptor beta chains from one sample, sequenced in a study of blood T cell repertoires in COVID-19. Assay used: immunoSEQ multiplex PCR; TCRdb lists only in-frame clones, some missing. This table has some 230,000 clones, around four fifths appearing once. Sequenced input: peripheral blood. The receptors derive from a woman aged 80 or older with COVID-19, enrolled during active disease. CDR3s include the opening cysteine and the closing phenylalanine or tryptophan. A D gene is named only where the DNA matches it firmly. Clone size is shown for a subset of rows, as once, few, many or a class of expanded clone.

clone size: .; V gene: TRBV7-2; D gene: .; J gene: TRBJ1-5; CDR3 protein: CASSLGQGPVPQHF; CDR3 DNA: TGTGCCAGCAGCTTAGGGCAGGGGCCGGTGCCCCAGCATTTT
clone size: once; V gene: TRBV28; D gene: .; J gene: TRBJ1-4; CDR3 protein: CASRAGATNEKLFF; CDR3 DNA: TGTGCCAGCAGAGCAGGGGCAACTAATGAAAAACTGTTTTTT
clone size: few; V gene: TRBV7-9; D gene: .; J gene: TRBJ1-2; CDR3 protein: CASRPSAGFYGYTF; CDR3 DNA: TGTGCCAGCAGACCTTCAGCAGGGTTCTATGGCTACACCTTC
clone size: .; V gene: TRBV30; D gene: TRBD1; J gene: TRBJ1-1; CDR3 protein: CAWDRVETEAFF; CDR3 DNA: TGTGCCTGGGACAGGGTGGAAACTGAAGCTTTCTTT
clone size: .; V gene: TRBV28; D gene: TRBD1; J gene: TRBJ1-1; CDR3 protein: CASRGGDSMNTEAFF; CDR3 DNA: TGTGCCAGCCGGGGGGGGGACAGCATGAACACTGAAGCTTTCTTT
clone size: .; V gene: TRBV10-1; D gene: .; J gene: TRBJ2-7; CDR3 protein: CASSPEPFYEQYF; CDR3 DNA: TGCGCCAGCAGTCCGGAGCCCTTTTACGAGCAGTACTTC
clone size: .; V gene: TRBV7-3; D gene: .; J gene: TRBJ2-1; CDR3 protein: CASSYGNADEQFF; CDR3 DNA: TGTGCCAGCAGTTACGGGAACGCGGATGAGCAGTTCTTC
clone size: .; V gene: TRBV7-6; D gene: .; J gene: TRBJ1-2; CDR3 protein: CASSLVGGYGYTF; CDR3 DNA: TGTGCCAGCAGCTTAGTAGGGGGCTATGGCTACACCTTC
clone size: .; V gene: TRBV5-6; D gene: TRBD1; J gene: TRBJ2-5; CDR3 protein: CASTTARQGKETQYF; CDR3 DNA: TGTGCCAGCACCACTGCTAGACAGGGTAAAGAGACCCAGTACTTC
clone size: few; V gene: TRBV7-8; D gene: .; J gene: TRBJ2-7; CDR3 protein: CASSLGPVIYYEQYF; CDR3 DNA: TGTGCCAGCAGCCTCGGTCCCGTTATATACTACGAGCAGTACTTC
clone size: .; V gene: TRBV4-3; D gene: TRBD2; J gene: TRBJ2-1; CDR3 protein: CASSQAGGGNYNEQFF; CDR3 DNA: TGCGCCAGCAGCCAAGCGGGAGGAGGTAACTACAATGAGCAGTTCTTC
clone size: .; V gene: TRBV18; D gene: TRBD1; J gene: TRBJ1-1; CDR3 protein: CASSFQGALGTEAFF; CDR3 DNA: TGTGCCAGCTCATTCCAGGGGGCGTTGGGCACTGAAGCTTTCTTT
clone size: .; V gene: TRBV2; D gene: .; J gene: TRBJ1-1; CDR3 protein: CASLFRNTEAFF; CDR3 DNA: TGTGCCAGCTTATTCCGGAACACTGAAGCTTTCTTT
clone size: .; V gene: TRBV27; D gene: TRBD2; J gene: TRBJ2-1; CDR3 protein: CASSLPVKTSGRVNEQFF; CDR3 DNA: TGTGCCAGCAGTTTACCCGTCAAGACTAGCGGGAGGGTGAATGAGCAGTTCTTC
clone size: .; V gene: TRBV7-9; D gene: TRBD1; J gene: TRBJ1-1; CDR3 protein: CASSHRGQSGTEAFF; CDR3 DNA: TGTGCCAGCAGCCATCGGGGACAGTCGGGCACTGAAGCTTTCTTT
clone size: .; V gene: TRBV7-9; D gene: .; J gene: TRBJ1-1; CDR3 protein: CASSYGGMNTEAFF; CDR3 DNA: TGTGCCAGCAGCTACGGGGGGATGAACACTGAAGCTTTCTTT
clone size: .; V gene: TRBV19; D gene: TRBD1; J gene: TRBJ1-1; CDR3 protein: CASRTGTMNTEAFF; CDR3 DNA: TGTGCCAGTAGGACAGGGACCATGAACACTGAAGCTTTCTTT
clone size: .; V gene: TRBV6-5; D gene: TRBD1; J gene: TRBJ2-7; CDR3 protein: CASSLGQGQGEQYF; CDR3 DNA: TGTGCCAGCAGTTTGGGACAGGGTCAAGGCGAGCAGTACTTC
clone size: .; V gene: TRBV18; D gene: .; J gene: TRBJ2-2; CDR3 protein: CASSPNRNTGELFF; CDR3 DNA: TGTGCCAGCTCACCAAACAGAAACACCGGGGAGCTGTTTTTT
clone size: once; V gene: TRBV2; D gene: TRBD2; J gene: TRBJ2-7; CDR3 protein: CASSQREGYYEQYF; CDR3 DNA: TGTGCCAGCAGCCAGCGGGAGGGATACTACGAGCAGTACTTC
clone size: .; V gene: TRBV7-2; D gene: .; J gene: TRBJ1-2; CDR3 protein: CASSSSWVGGNYGYTF; CDR3 DNA: TGTGCCAGCAGCTCATCGTGGGTGGGGGGAAACTATGGCTACACCTTC
clone size: .; V gene: TRBV6-2/TRBV6-3; D gene: TRBD1; J gene: TRBJ1-2; CDR3 protein: CASSWTGSAGPTLGYTF; CDR3 DNA: TGTGCCAGCAGTTGGACAGGGAGTGCCGGACCCACCCTAGGCTACACCTTC
clone size: few; V gene: TRBV10-3; D gene: .; J gene: TRBJ1-1; CDR3 protein: CAISFNSLDRNTEAFF; CDR3 DNA: TGTGCCATCAGCTTCAACAGCTTGGACAGGAACACTGAAGCTTTCTTT
clone size: .; V gene: TRBV6-5; D gene: TRBD1; J gene: TRBJ2-1; CDR3 protein: CASSQTGGSYNEQFF; CDR3 DNA: TGTGCCAGCAGCCAGACAGGGGGCTCCTACAATGAGCAGTTCTTC
clone size: .; V gene: TRBV7-3; D gene: .; J gene: TRBJ2-7; CDR3 protein: CASSLMGGSPYEQYF; CDR3 DNA: TGTGCCAGCAGCTTAATGGGGGGTTCCCCCTACGAGCAGTACTTC
clone size: .; V gene: TRBV7-2; D gene: .; J gene: TRBJ1-5; CDR3 protein: CASSLDGQTVQPQHF; CDR3 DNA: TGTGCCAGCAGCTTAGACGGACAGACGGTTCAGCCCCAGCATTTT
clone size: .; V gene: TRBV6-6; D gene: .; J gene: TRBJ2-3; CDR3 protein: CASSYSRDTQYF; CDR3 DNA: TGTGCCAGCAGTTACTCGAGAGATACGCAGTATTTT
clone size: .; V gene: TRBV10-3; D gene: .; J gene: TRBJ1-6; CDR3 protein: CAISAGIPESPLHF; CDR3 DNA: TGTGCCATCAGCGCAGGGATCCCGGAGTCACCCCTCCACTTT
clone size: few; V gene: TRBV7-2; D gene: TRBD2; J gene: TRBJ2-1; CDR3 protein: CASSAQGLVYNEQFF; CDR3 DNA: TGTGCCAGCAGCGCCCAGGGACTAGTCTACAATGAGCAGTTCTTC
clone size: .; V gene: TRBV5-1; D gene: TRBD1; J gene: TRBJ1-1; CDR3 protein: CASSLGQGGEAFF; CDR3 DNA: TGCGCCAGCAGCTTGGGACAGGGGGGTGAAGCTTTCTTT
clone size: once; V gene: TRBV6-4; D gene: TRBD1; J gene: TRBJ2-3; CDR3 protein: CASSDSGRTGDIKCTDTQYF; CDR3 DNA: TGTGCCAGCAGTGACTCGGGGAGGACAGGGGACATTAAATGCACAGATACGCAGTATTTT
clone size: once; V gene: TRBV5-1; D gene: .; J gene: TRBJ2-7; CDR3 protein: CASQGPTDSYEQYF; CDR3 DNA: TGCGCCAGCCAGGGGCCTACGGACTCCTACGAGCAGTACTTC
clone size: .; V gene: TRBV6-4; D gene: .; J gene: TRBJ2-1; CDR3 protein: CASSVQQNNEQFF; CDR3 DNA: TGTGCCAGCAGTGTACAACAGAACAATGAGCAGTTCTTC
clone size: .; V gene: TRBV19; D gene: .; J gene: TRBJ1-2; CDR3 protein: CASNYGGSSDYGYTF; CDR3 DNA: TGTGCCAGTAACTACGGCGGTTCGTCTGACTATGGCTACACCTTC
clone size: .; V gene: TRBV5-4; D gene: TRBD1; J gene: TRBJ2-7; CDR3 protein: CASSSRDRGNEQYF; CDR3 DNA: TGTGCCAGCAGCTCCCGGGACAGGGGAAACGAGCAGTACTTC
clone size: .; V gene: TRBV20-1; D gene: .; J gene: TRBJ1-1; CDR3 protein: CSASLQVGAFF; CDR3 DNA: TGCAGTGCTAGTCTACAGGTGGGGGCTTTCTTT
clone size: .; V gene: TRBV5-4; D gene: .; J gene: TRBJ2-7; CDR3 protein: CASSHSGWEQYF; CDR3 DNA: TGTGCCAGCAGTCATTCAGGGTGGGAGCAGTACTTC
clone size: .; V gene: TRBV7-2; D gene: TRBD1; J gene: TRBJ2-7; CDR3 protein: CASSRDRAYEQYF; CDR3 DNA: TGTGCCAGCAGCCGAGACAGGGCCTACGAGCAGTACTTC
clone size: .; V gene: TRBV7-2; D gene: .; J gene: TRBJ2-1; CDR3 protein: CASSASSAAYNEQFF; CDR3 DNA: TGTGCCAGCAGCGCCTCCTCGGCGGCCTACAATGAGCAGTTCTTC
clone size: once; V gene: TRBV18; D gene: .; J gene: TRBJ1-1; CDR3 protein: CASSPSRGGSWNTEAFF; CDR3 DNA: TGTGCCAGCTCACCCTCACGGGGAGGTTCGTGGAACACTGAAGCTTTCTTT
clone size: .; V gene: TRBV20-1; D gene: .; J gene: TRBJ2-3; CDR3 protein: CSASPPSGGTDTQYF; CDR3 DNA: TGCAGTGCTAGTCCCCCTTCCGGAGGAACAGATACGCAGTATTTT
clone size: .; V gene: TRBV7-9; D gene: TRBD1; J gene: TRBJ1-4; CDR3 protein: CASSQWTGSNEKLFF; CDR3 DNA: TGTGCCAGCAGCCAATGGACAGGCTCAAATGAAAAACTGTTTTTT
clone size: .; V gene: TRBV7-3; D gene: .; J gene: TRBJ2-1; CDR3 protein: CASSIRLDWDEQFF; CDR3 DNA: TGTGCCAGCAGCATTCGACTAGATTGGGATGAGCAGTTCTTC
clone size: .; V gene: TRBV18; D gene: .; J gene: TRBJ1-6; CDR3 protein: CASSPRVGNSPLHF; CDR3 DNA: TGTGCCAGCTCACCGAGGGTCGGGAATTCACCCCTCCACTTT
clone size: .; V gene: TRBV23-1; D gene: .; J gene: TRBJ2-7; CDR3 protein: CASSQSGLHSYEQYF; CDR3 DNA: TGCGCCAGCAGTCAATCGGGACTGCACTCCTACGAGCAGTACTTC
clone size: .; V gene: TRBV3-1/TRBV3-2; D gene: TRBD2; J gene: TRBJ2-5; CDR3 protein: CASSTYGTKSQETQYF; CDR3 DNA: TGTGCCAGCAGTACCTACGGGACTAAAAGCCAAGAGACCCAGTACTTC
clone size: .; V gene: TRBV5-1; D gene: .; J gene: TRBJ2-3; CDR3 protein: CASRPGTAGTDTQYF; CDR3 DNA: TGCGCCAGCAGGCCTGGGACTGCCGGCACAGATACGCAGTATTTT
clone size: .; V gene: TRBV11-2; D gene: .; J gene: TRBJ2-7; CDR3 protein: CASSLVRGYEQYF; CDR3 DNA: TGTGCCAGCAGCTTAGTACGGGGATACGAGCAGTACTTC